This TCR beta chain was retrieved from a study of graft-versus-host responses after intestinal transplantation. With respect to this clone: What it binds is unknown.

Data came from immunoSEQ multiplex PCR; TCRdb stores just in-frame clones and leaves some out. The repertoire has 55,000 to 65,000 clones, 90% to 95% of them found once; the top ten carry 0.38%. The sequence derives from a human donor who was the organ donor for an intestinal transplant. The input for sequencing was unstimulated CD4+ T cells sorted from spleen or lymph node cells, taken before transplant.

The CDR3 DNA follows: TGTGCCATCAGTGGCGACAGATCCGGGGGAAACCCTTACAATGAGCAGTTCTTC. This translates into CAISGDRSGGNPYNEQFF. V is TRBV10-3 and J is TRBJ2-1; D is perhaps TRBD2 (6 bases). Between the trimmed V and J ends, which lost 4 bases and 4 bases, there was a span of 23 bases. Germline V gene data show CDR1 as ENHRY and CDR2 as SYGVKD. This CDR3 has 18 residues.